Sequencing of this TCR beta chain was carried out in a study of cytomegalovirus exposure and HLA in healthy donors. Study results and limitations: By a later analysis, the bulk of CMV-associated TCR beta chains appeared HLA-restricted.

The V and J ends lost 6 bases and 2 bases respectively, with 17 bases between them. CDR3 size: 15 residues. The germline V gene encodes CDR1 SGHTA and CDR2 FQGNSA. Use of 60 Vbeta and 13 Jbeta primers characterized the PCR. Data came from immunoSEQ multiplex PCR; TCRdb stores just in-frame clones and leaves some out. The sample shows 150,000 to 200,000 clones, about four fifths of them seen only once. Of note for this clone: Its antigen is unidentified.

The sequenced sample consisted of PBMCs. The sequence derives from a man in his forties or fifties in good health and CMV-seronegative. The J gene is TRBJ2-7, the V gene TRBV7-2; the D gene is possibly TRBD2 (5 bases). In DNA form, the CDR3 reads TGTGCCAGCAGGCCCAAGGACTTGCGTACCTACGAGCAGTACTTC. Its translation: CASRPKDLRTYEQYF.